This is a list of T cell receptor beta chains from one sample in a study of CD8 T cells in Susac syndrome. TCRdb independently ran MiXCR on the immunoSEQ multiplex PCR reads; one entry per CDR3 protein. The sample includes hundreds of thousands of distinct CDR3 sequences, approximately 89% of them seen just once. Sequencing was performed on CD8+ T cells from PBMCs. These receptors were obtained from a human donor with multiple sclerosis. Both conserved end residues are part of each CDR3. D genes are given only for firm matches. Clone size appears in some rows only: once, few, many, or a class for an expanded clone.

j_gene: TRBJ2-6
d_gene: NA
v_gene: TRBV30
abundance: NA
CDR3nt: TGTGCCTGGACAATCCCGGGGGCCAACGTCCTGACTTTC
CDR3aa: CAWTIPGANVLTF

j_gene: TRBJ1-1
d_gene: NA
v_gene: TRBV28
abundance: few
CDR3nt: TGTGCCAGCAGTTTACGGGGATTGAACACTGAAGCTTTCTTT
CDR3aa: CASSLRGLNTEAFF

j_gene: TRBJ1-5
d_gene: NA
v_gene: TRBV19
abundance: once
CDR3nt: TGTGCCAGTACATATGGGACCCGTAGCAATCAGCCCCAGCATTTT
CDR3aa: CASTYGTRSNQPQHF

j_gene: TRBJ2-5
d_gene: TRBD2
v_gene: TRBV4-3
abundance: NA
CDR3nt: TGCGCCAGCAGCCAAGATAGGTCTAGCGGGGGGACGATCCAAGAGACCCAGTACTTC
CDR3aa: CASSQDRSSGGTIQETQYF

j_gene: TRBJ2-3
d_gene: NA
v_gene: TRBV4-3
abundance: NA
CDR3nt: TGCGCCAGCAGCCAAGATCTGGCGGAAGGGGCAGATACGCAGTATTTT
CDR3aa: CASSQDLAEGADTQYF

j_gene: TRBJ1-1
d_gene: NA
v_gene: TRBV27
abundance: NA
CDR3nt: TGTGCCAGCAGTTTAGGTCCCGGGGAAGCTTTCTTT
CDR3aa: CASSLGPGEAFF

j_gene: TRBJ2-3
d_gene: NA
v_gene: TRBV27
abundance: few
CDR3nt: TGTGCCAGCAGCCAAGGGTTGGGCACAGATACGCAGTATTTT
CDR3aa: CASSQGLGTDTQYF

j_gene: TRBJ1-2
d_gene: TRBD1
v_gene: TRBV5-4
abundance: few
CDR3nt: TGTGCCAGCAGCTGGACAGGGAACTATGGCTACACCTTC
CDR3aa: CASSWTGNYGYTF

j_gene: TRBJ2-3
d_gene: TRBD2
v_gene: TRBV27
abundance: NA
CDR3nt: TGTGCCAGCAGTTTAGGGACTAGCGGGAAGAATACGCAGTATTTT
CDR3aa: CASSLGTSGKNTQYF

j_gene: TRBJ2-2
d_gene: NA
v_gene: TRBV6-4
abundance: NA
CDR3nt: TGTGCCAGCTCTAACTCGGCGGCCGGGGAGCTGTTTTTT
CDR3aa: CASSNSAAGELFF

j_gene: TRBJ1-2
d_gene: NA
v_gene: TRBV6-5
abundance: few
CDR3nt: TGTGCCAGCAGTTACGGGGGGCAGGATGGCTACACCTTC
CDR3aa: CASSYGGQDGYTF

j_gene: TRBJ2-5
d_gene: NA
v_gene: TRBV21-1
abundance: NA
CDR3nt: TGTGCCAGCACGACAGGGGGCGATGCCCAAGAGACCCAGTACTTC
CDR3aa: CASTTGGDAQETQYF

j_gene: TRBJ1-5
d_gene: TRBD1
v_gene: TRBV29-1
abundance: NA
CDR3nt: TGCAGCGTTTCTTTTACAGGGGATGGCAATCAGCCCCAGCATTTT
CDR3aa: CSVSFTGDGNQPQHF

j_gene: TRBJ2-1
d_gene: NA
v_gene: TRBV9
abundance: once
CDR3nt: TGTGCCAGCAGCGATCCCAGGGAATACAATGAGCAGTTCTTC
CDR3aa: CASSDPREYNEQFF

j_gene: TRBJ2-1
d_gene: NA
v_gene: TRBV6-4
abundance: NA
CDR3nt: TGTGCCAGCAGTGACTCGGGAGGAAAGTACAATGAGCAGTTCTTC
CDR3aa: CASSDSGGKYNEQFF

j_gene: TRBJ2-7
d_gene: TRBD1
v_gene: TRBV5-6
abundance: NA
CDR3nt: TGTGCCAGCAGCTTGGGGGGACAGGTCTACGAGCAGTACTTC
CDR3aa: CASSLGGQVYEQYF

j_gene: TRBJ2-7
d_gene: TRBD1
v_gene: TRBV20-1
abundance: NA
CDR3nt: TGCAGTGCTTGGGACAGCTCCTACGAGCAGTACTTC
CDR3aa: CSAWDSSYEQYF

j_gene: TRBJ2-1
d_gene: NA
v_gene: TRBV10-3
abundance: NA
CDR3nt: TGTGCCATCAGTGCAGAGGTCCCCTACAATGAGCAGTTCTTC
CDR3aa: CAISAEVPYNEQFF

j_gene: TRBJ2-7
d_gene: TRBD1
v_gene: TRBV29-1
abundance: NA
CDR3nt: TGCAGCGGCCTGACAGGGATATCGGGTGAGCAGTACTTC
CDR3aa: CSGLTGISGEQYF

j_gene: TRBJ2-1
d_gene: TRBD2
v_gene: TRBV7-8
abundance: NA
CDR3nt: TGTGCCAGCAGCTTATCTTGGGGGACTAGCGGTTTCAATGAGCAGTTCTTC
CDR3aa: CASSLSWGTSGFNEQFF

j_gene: TRBJ2-4
d_gene: NA
v_gene: TRBV4-1
abundance: NA
CDR3nt: TGCGCCAGCAGCCAGGGTGAGGACATTCAGTACTTC
CDR3aa: CASSQGEDIQYF

j_gene: TRBJ2-1
d_gene: NA
v_gene: TRBV7-9
abundance: NA
CDR3nt: TGTGCCAGCAGCAAATTCCCCCAAGGGGGGGGCCTCTCCTACAATGAGCAGTTCTTC
CDR3aa: CASSKFPQGGGLSYNEQFF